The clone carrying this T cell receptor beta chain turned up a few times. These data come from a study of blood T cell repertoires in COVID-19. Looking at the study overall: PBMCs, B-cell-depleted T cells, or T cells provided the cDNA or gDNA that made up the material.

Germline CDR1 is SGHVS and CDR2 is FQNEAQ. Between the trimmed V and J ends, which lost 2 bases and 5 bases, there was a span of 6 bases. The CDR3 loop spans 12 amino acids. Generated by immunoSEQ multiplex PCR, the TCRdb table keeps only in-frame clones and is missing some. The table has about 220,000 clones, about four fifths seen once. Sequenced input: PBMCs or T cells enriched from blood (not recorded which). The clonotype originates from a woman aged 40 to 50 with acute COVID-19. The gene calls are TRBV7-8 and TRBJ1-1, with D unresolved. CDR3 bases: TGTGCCAGCAGCTTATCAACTACTGAAGCTTTCTTT. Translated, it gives CASSLSTTEAFF.